What follows are 16 T cell receptor beta chains derived from one specimen sequenced in a study of T-cell reconstitution after alpha-beta-depleted transplantation in children. Preparing the TCRbeta library involved the use of unique molecular identifiers. One entry per CDR3 protein, called by TCRdb with MiXCR from the PCR reads. The top ten clones hold about 6% of a sample with under 250,000 distinct CDR3 sequences, approximately 6.3% of them seen once. This material consisted of PBMCs, taken before TCRalphabeta/CD19-depleted stem cell transplant. Receptor source: a boy between 2 and 15 years old with acute lymphoblastic leukemia, due to receive a stem cell transplant.

There are many counts of this clonotype. The chain couples TRBV28 to TRBJ2-3; D is ambiguous. This CDR3 has 13 amino acids. Per the germline V gene, CDR1 is MDHEN and CDR2 is SYDVKM. The ends were cut back, 7 bases at V and 6 bases at J, with 14 bases in the middle. The CDR3 is CASNARSKDTQYF. In DNA form, the CDR3 reads TGTGCCAGCAACGCCCGGAGTAAGGATACGCAGTATTTT.

The rearrangement links TRBV7-2 to TRBJ2-7; 12 positions match TRBD1. The V and J ends lost 5 bases and 4 bases, in that order; junction bases with no gene match: 6. Germline CDR1 SGHTA, CDR2 FQGNSA. The CDR3 runs to 15 residues. CDR3 amino acids: CASSRTGQGAYEQYF. The CDR3 DNA reads TGTGCCAGCAGCAGAACGGGACAGGGGGCTTACGAGCAGTACTTC. The variable domain in full, with the rest retrieved from reference TRBV7-2 and TRBJ2-7, is GAGVSQSPSNKVTEKGKDVELRCDPISGHTALYWYRQSLGQGLEFLIYFQGNSAPDKSGLPSDRFSAERTGGSVSTLTIQRTQQEDSAVYLCASSRTGQGAYEQYFGPGTRLTVT.

A few counts support this clonotype. The chain recombines TRBV5-1 with TRBJ1-1; unclear D gene. The CDR3 is made up of 14 amino acids. Germline lookup yields CDR1 SGHRS and CDR2 YFSETQ. Trimming pared 2 bases from V and 1 base from J, leaving 9 bases between. The CDR3 coding sequence is TGCGCCAGCAGCTTTGGGCCGGGGAACACTGAAGCTTTCTTT. This gives the protein CASSFGPGNTEAFF.

The chain carries TRBV5-1 and TRBJ2-5, with 10 positions matching TRBD1. Per the germline V gene, CDR1 is SGHRS and CDR2 is YFSETQ. With V trimmed by 3 bases and J by 4 bases, 12 bases remained unmatched. CDR3 length: 17 amino acids. The CDR3 is CASSYTTGGSVGETQYF. CDR3 sequence (DNA): TGCGCCAGCAGCTATACGACAGGGGGCTCTGTAGGAGAGACCCAGTACTTC.

This clonotype was seen only a few times. The chain is built from TRBV18 and TRBJ2-1, with a possible D match to TRBD1 (8 bases). The V gene's germline CDR1 is KGHSH and CDR2 LQKENI. The CDR3 is made up of 14 amino acids. The V end was cut by 10 bases, the J end by 3 bases, with 16 bases between. CDR3 loop: CATTGGAIYNEQFF. The CDR3, as DNA: TGTGCCACCACAGGGGGGGCCATCTACAATGAGCAGTTCTTC.

This clonotype was counted between two and nine times. The rearrangement joins TRBV28 to TRBJ2-6, with D perhaps matching TRBD1 (5 bases). Per the germline V gene, CDR1 is MDHEN and CDR2 is SYDVKM. V lost 7 bases and J 0 bases, leaving 13 bases between the germline ends. This CDR3 spans 16 amino acids. As DNA, the CDR3 is TGTGCCAGCACCATAGGGGATTTCTCTGGGGCCAACGTCCTGACTTTC. The encoded protein is CASTIGDFSGANVLTF.

This clonotype was seen ten or more times. This chain connects TRBV12-3 or TRBV12-4 to TRBJ2-3; D gene ambiguous. This CDR3 region has 13 residues. Trimming removed 6 bases from V and 1 base from J, with 8 bases in between. CDR3 region: CASRVVGTDTQYF. In DNA form, the CDR3 reads TGTGCCAGCAGGGTCGTAGGCACAGATACGCAGTATTTT.

This clonotype appeared a few times. The J gene is TRBJ2-7, the V gene TRBV12-3 or TRBV12-4; D ambiguous. The CDR3 length is 14 residues. The germline V and J ends were trimmed by 3 bases and 0 bases, with 9 bases remaining between them. In nucleotides, the CDR3 is TGTGCCAGCAGTTTTGGAAGGAACTCCTACGAGCAGTACTTC. Translating gives CASSFGRNSYEQYF.

This clonotype was counted between two and nine times. Written as DNA, the CDR3 is TGTGCCAGCAGCCAAGGACAGGCCCAAGAGACCCAGTACTTC. Its translation is CASSQGQAQETQYF. The chain carries TRBV4-2 and TRBJ2-5, with D maybe TRBD1 (6 bases). The CDR3 consists of 14 residues. Looked up from germline, CDR1 is LGHNA and CDR2 is YNFKEQ. V shed 1 base and J shed 1 base, with 7 bases lying between them.

At least ten counts were recorded for this clonotype. V usage is TRBV5-1 and J usage is TRBJ2-2; no reliable D call. V dropped 1 base and J dropped 0 bases, with 7 bases sitting between them. The CDR3 contains 15 residues. CDR1 is SGHRS and CDR2 is YFSETQ in the germline V gene. CDR3 nucleotides: TGCGCCAGCAGCTTGTGGCCCGCGAACACCGGGGAGCTGTTTTTT. Translation: CASSLWPANTGELFF.

At least ten counts were recorded for this clonotype. This chain joins TRBV29-1 and TRBJ1-3; no firm D call. Between the trimmed V and J ends, which lost 0 bases and 0 bases, there was a span of 6 bases. The CDR3 covers 14 residues. Germline CDR1 is SQVTM and CDR2 is ANQGSEA. The CDR3 region has the DNA TGCAGCGTTGAAGATCGGATCTCTGGAAACACCATATATTTT. Encoded protein: CSVEDRISGNTIYF.

There are a few counts of this clonotype. The gene calls are TRBV11-2 and TRBJ1-1; D gene ambiguous. This CDR3 is 13 amino acids long. The germline V gene has CDR1 SGHAT and CDR2 FQNNGV. V was trimmed by 2 bases and J by 7 bases, leaving 11 bases between them. The CDR3 loop reads CASSLRLWIEAFF. CDR3 bases: TGTGCCAGCAGCTTAAGACTCTGGATTGAAGCTTTCTTT. Variable domain in full (rest from reference TRBV11-2 and TRBJ1-1): EAGVAQSPRYKIIEKRQSVAFWCNPISGHATLYWYQQILGQGPKLLIQFQNNGVVDDSQLPKDRFSAERLKGVDSTLKIQPAKLEDSAVYLCASSLRLWIEAFFGQGTRLTVV.

This clonotype was picked up many times. This sequence joins TRBV20-1 and TRBJ1-2, with D maybe TRBD1 (5 bases). The CDR3 is 12 residues long. Germline V CDR1 and CDR2: DFQATT, SNEGSKA (reference sequence). Trimming pared 5 bases from V and 4 bases from J, leaving 11 bases between. The CDR3 spells CSAPGTAYGYTF. As DNA, the CDR3 is TGCAGTGCTCCCGGGACGGCCTATGGCTACACCTTC.

There are many counts of this clonotype. The V and J genes are TRBV7-2 and TRBJ2-2; 10 positions agree with TRBD2. V lost 10 bases, J lost 0 bases, and 8 bases stayed unmatched. The CDR3 sequence is 16 residues long. Germline-derived CDR1 and CDR2 are SGHTA and FQGNSA. The CDR3 here is CAILLAGRSNTGELFF. Here the CDR3 DNA reads TGTGCCATCCTACTAGCGGGGCGTTCGAACACCGGGGAGCTGTTTTTT.

This clonotype occurred many times. The chain is built from TRBV20-1 and TRBJ2-2, with D hard to call. This CDR3 region has 14 residues. Trimming shortened V by 0 bases and J by 1 base, and 6 bases separated the two germline ends. Germline CDR1 DFQATT, CDR2 SNEGSKA (reference sequence). CDR3 coding DNA: TGCAGTGCTAGAGATACAGTGAACACCGGGGAGCTGTTTTTT. It specifies CSARDTVNTGELFF.

This clonotype was detected many times. The junction differs from germline at one of its ends, possibly a read error. V and J are TRBV28 and TRBJ1-1, with 7 bases fitting TRBD1. CDR3 length: 11 residues. The germline V gene has CDR1 MDHEN and CDR2 SYDVKM. The CDR3 here is CASSIKQGFHF. CDR3 bases: TGTGCCAGCAGTATTAAACAGGGGTTCCATTTT.